This TCR beta chain appears in the sequencing data of a study of blood T cell repertoires in COVID-19 (dated by TCRdb to the early 2020s). Study-level background: The collaborator samples originated in the United States, Italy and Spain and spanned the acute and convalescent phases of COVID-19. The material from the prospective study consisted of cDNA or gDNA derived from T cells, B-cell-depleted T cells, or PBMCs. Deeply sampled blood TCRbeta repertoires from subjects exposed to, actively infected with, or recovered from COVID-19 were included in the dataset. The repertoires were released in a freely available public database meant as a resource for research on the immune response to SARS-CoV-2. The samples were drawn from two sources: the first 160 participants of the ongoing ImmuneRACE study, and fewer than 1,500 subjects contributed by 6 global collaborators. Nearly every sample came with metadata listing a de-identified subject ID, COVID-19 status, age in years and sex. Where available, HLA class I and class II types were obtained from metadata supplied by the sample provider rather than from assay-based typing.

Paper-wide results and their limitations: The quantity of clinical and demographic metadata differed by source and by participant and was supplied without curation.

On this clone: This clone's antigen is unknown. Base qualities were left out, and no much larger clone turns up one base away.

One collaborating source in Seattle enrolled patients while the patients were actively infected and followed the patients over time throughout the course of disease. Collaborating institutions collected whole blood in K2EDTA tubes following their own protocols. For TCRbeta analysis, collaborator samples were shipped as frozen whole blood, as isolated PBMCs, or as DNA extracted from either sample type. TCRbeta CDR3 regions were amplified from genomic DNA using the immunoSEQ Assay, a bias-controlled multiplex PCR. In the authors' own workflow: Within the assay, amplification of reference gene primers was used to estimate how many nucleated cells each sample contained. To quantify the absolute abundance of each unique TCRbeta CDR3 rearrangement, sequence reads were collapsed and filtered. For each sample, productive Simpson clonality was calculated as the square root of Simpson's diversity index over productive rearrangements. TCRdb took over this immuneACCESS table, retaining in-frame rearrangements with V and J assigned. Such tables are incomplete; in checked studies, under half of the missing clones stem from an unresolved V gene, and the remainder is unexplained. V and J calls and clone size are as listed in that table; D and trimming were resolved from the DNA. The sample table lists 220,000 or so clones, 85% to 90% of them with a count of one. The ten largest make up about 9.4% of the sample.

The CDR3 holds 13 amino acids from the cysteine to the phenylalanine. Kept here is only the CDR3 DNA, which spans 39 bases and is read in frame from base 1. For CDR1 and CDR2, the germline V gene lists MDHEN and SYDVKM. Here V drops 7 bases and J drops 3 bases, and the junction holds 6 bases not matched to any gene. Sequenced: peripheral blood. This sequence originates from a woman between 50 and 59 years old with COVID-19, enrolled during active disease. The chain couples TRBV28 to TRBJ2-7; 7 bases in between match TRBD1. Here is the DNA: TGTGCCAGCATCGAGAGGGACAGCTACGAGCAGTACTTC. Its amino acids are CASIERDSYEQYF.